The rows below give T cell receptor beta chains drawn from one sample of a study of T cell responses to AZD1222 COVID-19 vaccine. Libraries were prepared by immunoSEQ multiplex PCR; TCRdb keeps only in-frame clonotypes and omits some of them. The sample has 120,000 to 150,000 clones, roughly 92% seen once; the top ten hold roughly 9.9%. Specimen: peripheral blood, collected 28 days after the second AZD1222 dose. The source of these receptors is an adult who received the AZD1222 COVID-19 vaccine. CDR3s include the opening cysteine and the closing phenylalanine or tryptophan. Each record gives: D gene, clone size, V gene, J gene, CDR3 protein, CDR3 DNA. D genes are given only for firm matches. Size values are once, few and many counts, or a class for expanded clones, and some rows have none.

d_call: .
clone_size: .
v_call: TRBV12-3/TRBV12-4
j_call: TRBJ1-1
cdr3_aa: CASRGTEAFF
cdr3_nt: TGTGCCAGCAGGGGCACTGAAGCTTTCTTT

d_call: .
clone_size: .
v_call: TRBV4-3
j_call: TRBJ2-6
cdr3_aa: CASSQEGGTGANVLTF
cdr3_nt: TGCGCCAGCAGCCAAGAGGGGGGAACTGGGGCCAACGTCCTGACTTTC

d_call: .
clone_size: .
v_call: TRBV4-1
j_call: TRBJ2-1
cdr3_aa: CASSSRDWETDEQFF
cdr3_nt: TGCGCCAGCAGCTCCCGGGACTGGGAAACCGATGAGCAGTTCTTC

d_call: .
clone_size: .
v_call: TRBV9
j_call: TRBJ1-2
cdr3_aa: CASSLMEGGGYTF
cdr3_nt: TGTGCCAGCAGCTTAATGGAGGGGGGAGGCTACACCTTC

d_call: TRBD1
clone_size: once
v_call: TRBV5-4
j_call: TRBJ2-3
cdr3_aa: CASKQGGPDTQYF
cdr3_nt: TGTGCCAGCAAACAGGGGGGCCCGGATACGCAGTATTTT

d_call: .
clone_size: .
v_call: TRBV5-1
j_call: TRBJ2-2
cdr3_aa: CASSLSRGAFPGELFF
cdr3_nt: TGCGCCAGCAGCTTATCAAGGGGGGCGTTTCCCGGGGAGCTGTTTTTT

d_call: .
clone_size: .
v_call: TRBV6-5
j_call: TRBJ1-1
cdr3_aa: CASSYGTGTEAFF
cdr3_nt: TGTGCCAGCAGTTACGGGACGGGGACTGAAGCTTTCTTT

d_call: .
clone_size: .
v_call: TRBV28
j_call: TRBJ1-4
cdr3_aa: CASSSGQVGTSYNEKLFF
cdr3_nt: TGTGCCAGCAGTTCGGGACAAGTTGGCACCAGCTATAATGAAAAACTGTTTTTT

d_call: .
clone_size: .
v_call: TRBV19
j_call: TRBJ2-3
cdr3_aa: CASSSMRGSTDTQYF
cdr3_nt: TGTGCCAGTAGTAGTATGCGGGGCAGCACAGATACGCAGTATTTT

d_call: TRBD1
clone_size: .
v_call: TRBV6-1
j_call: TRBJ1-5
cdr3_aa: CASSVGTGGGNQPQHF
cdr3_nt: TGTGCCAGCAGTGTAGGAACAGGGGGGGGCAATCAGCCCCAGCATTTT

d_call: .
clone_size: .
v_call: TRBV7-9
j_call: TRBJ1-2
cdr3_aa: CASSGYTNYGYTF
cdr3_nt: TGTGCCAGCAGCGGCTATACTAACTATGGCTACACCTTC

d_call: .
clone_size: .
v_call: TRBV5-1
j_call: TRBJ1-6
cdr3_aa: CASSLVDGGNSPLHF
cdr3_nt: TGCGCCAGCAGCTTGGTCGACGGAGGTAATTCACCCCTCCACTTT

d_call: .
clone_size: .
v_call: TRBV27
j_call: TRBJ1-1
cdr3_aa: CASSLEGLNTEAFF
cdr3_nt: TGTGCCAGCAGTTTAGAGGGTCTGAACACTGAAGCTTTCTTT

d_call: .
clone_size: .
v_call: TRBV11-2
j_call: TRBJ2-5
cdr3_aa: CASSPPIGETQYF
cdr3_nt: TGTGCCAGCAGCCCCCCCATTGGAGAGACCCAGTACTTC

d_call: .
clone_size: .
v_call: TRBV7-9
j_call: TRBJ2-2
cdr3_aa: CASSRVENTGELFF
cdr3_nt: TGTGCCAGCAGCAGGGTGGAGAACACCGGGGAGCTGTTTTTT

d_call: .
clone_size: .
v_call: TRBV5-4
j_call: TRBJ1-5
cdr3_aa: CASSSGADNQPQHF
cdr3_nt: TGTGCCAGCAGCTCCGGGGCGGACAATCAGCCCCAGCATTTT